The 29 T cell receptor beta chains presented below share a single source sample, sequenced in a study of OX40 agonist ivuxolimab in advanced cancers. Clones were read by immunoSEQ multiplex PCR, and TCRdb kept only the in-frame ones, dropping some. Of approximately 89,000 clones in the sample, approximately 90% were seen once. The input for sequencing was CD4+ or CD8+ T cells sorted from blood, taken in a trial of the OX40 agonist ivuxolimab. Receptor source: an adult with an advanced solid tumor such as melanoma, head and neck, liver or kidney cancer.

The chain uses TRBV19 and TRBJ1-5; D is undetermined. Germline V gene data show CDR1 as LNHDA and CDR2 as SQIVND (reference sequence). This CDR3 is built from 14 residues. V was pared by 3 bases and J by 4 bases, with 10 bases between. This CDR3 reads CASSMRERNQPQHF. The CDR3 DNA reads TGTGCCAGTAGTATGAGGGAAAGAAATCAGCCCCAGCATTTT.

This rearrangement joins TRBV27 to TRBJ2-7, with 7 bases fitting TRBD1. V lost 8 bases to trimming and J lost 7 bases; unmatched junction nucleotides: 17. The CDR3 extends over 15 amino acids. The germline V gene encodes CDR1 MNHEY and CDR2 SMNVEV (reference sequence). In DNA, the CDR3 is TGTGCCAGCGGGAACAGGGGTTCAGCGACGGAAGAGCAGTACTTC. Translated: CASGNRGSATEEQYF.

This rearrangement joins TRBV11-2 to TRBJ1-5; D possibly corresponds to TRBD1 (6 bases). CDR3 length: 15 amino acids. Germline values: CDR1 SGHAT, CDR2 FQNNGV. Trimming removed 0 bases at V and 5 bases at J, with 11 bases between. The DNA of the CDR3 is TGTGCCAGCAGCTTAGATGGGCAGGGGCATCAGCCCCAGCATTTT. Protein product: CASSLDGQGHQPQHF. Filled out from reference TRBV11-2 and TRBJ1-5, the complete variable domain reads EAGVAQSPRYKIIEKRQSVAFWCNPISGHATLYWYQQILGQGPKLLIQFQNNGVVDDSQLPKDRFSAERLKGVDSTLKIQPAKLEDSAVYLCASSLDGQGHQPQHFGDGTRLSIL.

The genes are TRBV7-9 and TRBJ2-1; TRBD2 matches at 7 bases. The CDR3 is 16 amino acids. Germline assignment: CDR1 SEHNR and CDR2 FQNEAQ (reference sequence). The V gene end was trimmed by 5 bases and the J gene end by 0 bases; junction bases not matched to a gene: 7. CDR3: CASSPPGGGSYNEQFF. The DNA for the CDR3 is TGTGCCAGCAGCCCCCCGGGCGGGGGCTCCTACAATGAGCAGTTCTTC.

The chain carries TRBV19 and TRBJ1-5; the D gene is possibly TRBD1 (6 bases). The V and J ends lost 3 bases and 2 bases respectively, with 20 bases between them. Germline CDR1 and CDR2: LNHDA and SQIVND (reference sequence). This CDR3 has 18 amino acids. The CDR3 sequence: CASSIAPFRQARNQPQHF. The CDR3 region has the DNA TGTGCCAGTAGTATCGCCCCCTTTCGACAGGCTCGCAATCAGCCCCAGCATTTT.

V and J are TRBV5-1 and TRBJ2-1, with D perhaps TRBD1 (6 bases). The CDR3 length is 13 residues. Germline CDR1 SGHRS, CDR2 YFSETQ. Trimming removed 6 bases at V and 7 bases at J, with 14 bases between. The chain's CDR3 is CASKDSGRNEQFF. CDR3 in DNA: TGCGCCAGCAAGGACAGTGGCAGGAATGAGCAGTTCTTC.

This chain uses TRBV7-2 with TRBJ2-1; D gene unclear. The CDR3 sequence is 15 residues long. The germline V and J ends were trimmed by 5 bases and 9 bases, with 20 bases remaining between them. CDR1 is SGHTA, CDR2 FQGNSA, per germline. CDR3 coding DNA: TGTGCCAGCAGCCTAAATTCAGTGGGTTTGGGTGAGCAGTTCTTC. Protein sequence: CASSLNSVGLGEQFF.

The chain combines TRBV7-2 with TRBJ2-1, with 8 bases lining up with TRBD1. Germline V lookup: CDR1 SGHTA, CDR2 FQGNSA. With V trimmed by 5 bases and J by 3 bases, 6 bases remained unmatched. The CDR3 sequence is 15 residues long. CDR3 DNA: TGTGCCAGCAGCCCTGACAGGGGAGGCTACAATGAGCAGTTCTTC. Encoded protein: CASSPDRGGYNEQFF.

V usage is TRBV7-3 and J usage is TRBJ2-2, with no clear D. Germline CDR1 reads SGHTA; CDR2 reads FQGTGA. The CDR3 runs 15 residues. Trimming cost V 5 bases and J 0 bases, with 10 bases left between them. The CDR3 coding sequence is TGTGCCAGCAGCCCCCGCCCCGCGAACACCGGGGAGCTGTTTTTT. Protein product: CASSPRPANTGELFF.

The genes are TRBV7-7 and TRBJ2-1, with D possibly matching TRBD2 (5 bases). Germline values: CDR1 SSHAT, CDR2 FNYEAQ (reference sequence). This CDR3 is 15 amino acids long. The germline V and J ends were trimmed by 1 base and 3 bases, with 10 bases remaining between them. CDR3 nucleotides: TGTGCCAGCAGCTTAGTACCCGGACTCTACAATGAGCAGTTCTTC. The encoded protein is CASSLVPGLYNEQFF.

V and J are TRBV18 and TRBJ2-2; 11 bases are shared with TRBD2. Per germline, CDR1 KGHSH and CDR2 LQKENI. Trimming cost V 2 bases and J 1 base; bases outside gene matches: 6. The CDR3 totals 18 residues. This CDR3 is CASSPFSGRAENTGELFF. The CDR3 coding sequence is TGTGCCAGCTCACCATTTAGCGGGAGGGCCGAGAACACCGGGGAGCTGTTTTTT.

This chain links TRBV5-4 with TRBJ2-1; 10 positions match TRBD2. CDR3 length: 18 residues. Trimming took 1 base from V and 0 from J; bases not matched to a gene: 7. Germline loops: CDR1 SGHNT, CDR2 YYREEE (reference sequence). The CDR3: CASSLSSGGMSSYNEQFF. CDR3 nucleotide sequence: TGTGCCAGCAGCTTGTCTAGCGGGGGCATGAGCTCCTACAATGAGCAGTTCTTC.

The rearrangement joins TRBV27 to TRBJ1-2; D unclear. Germline V gives CDR1 MNHEY, CDR2 SMNVEV (reference sequence). The germline V and J ends were trimmed by 6 bases and 4 bases, with 12 bases remaining between them. This CDR3 comprises 13 residues. This CDR3 reads CASRQSSGYGYTF. The DNA of the CDR3 is TGTGCCAGCAGGCAAAGTTCTGGCTATGGCTACACCTTC.

This clone was seen a single time. The chain recombines TRBV4-3 with TRBJ2-1; 7 bases map to TRBD2. The germline CDR1 and CDR2 sequences are LGHNA and YSLEER. This CDR3 contains 16 residues. V was pared by 1 base and J by 7 bases, with 10 bases of the junction left unmatched. CDR3 region: CASSQVVAGVENEQFF. CDR3 sequence (DNA): TGCGCCAGCAGCCAAGTAGTGGCGGGAGTGGAGAATGAGCAGTTCTTC.

V gene TRBV6-4 combines with J gene TRBJ1-2; 12 bases map to TRBD1. Germline V CDR1 and CDR2: MRHNA, SNTAGT. The ends lost 2 bases at V and 7 bases at J; junction bases unmatched: 11. This CDR3 spans 17 amino acids. The CDR3 sequence is CASSDTTGQGAIGGYTF. The CDR3 nucleotides are TGTGCCAGCAGTGACACCACGGGACAGGGGGCGATTGGTGGCTACACCTTC.

DNA for the CDR3: TGTGCCAGCATTGGCACCCCGGGCGGGGGTATTGAAAAACTGTTTTTT. This codes for CASIGTPGGGIEKLFF. This sequence joins TRBV28 and TRBJ1-4; maybe TRBD1 (5 bases). Germline CDR1 reads MDHEN; CDR2 reads SYDVKM. Trimming stripped 7 bases from V and 7 bases from J, with 22 bases between. CDR3 length: 16 residues.

The chain has TRBV7-2 and TRBJ2-7, with unresolved D. CDR1 and CDR2 (germline): SGHTA, FQGNSA. The CDR3 length is 13 residues. V lost 3 bases to trimming and J lost 7 bases, with 13 bases between them. CDR3 in amino acids: CASSFTLTGEQYF. CDR3 in DNA: TGTGCCAGCAGCTTTACCCTCACCGGGGAGCAGTACTTC. Together with reference TRBV7-2 and TRBJ2-7, the CDR3 gives the full variable domain: GAGVSQSPSNKVTEKGKDVELRCDPISGHTALYWYRQSLGQGLEFLIYFQGNSAPDKSGLPSDRFSAERTGGSVSTLTIQRTQQEDSAVYLCASSFTLTGEQYFGPGTRLTVT.

This clone has a single count. The rearrangement links TRBV5-4 to TRBJ2-7; no reliable D call. Germline lookup yields CDR1 SGHNT and CDR2 YYREEE (reference sequence). This CDR3 has 12 residues. Deletions cut 3 bases from V and 6 bases from J, with 10 bases between. As DNA, the CDR3 is TGTGCCAGCAGCTCAAACTTGGGCGAGCAGTACTTC. Amino acids: CASSSNLGEQYF. Filled out from reference TRBV5-4 and TRBJ2-7, the complete variable domain reads ETGVTQSPTHLIKTRGQQVTLRCSSQSGHNTVSWYQQALGQGPQFIFQYYREEENGRGNFPPRFSGLQFPNYSSELNVNALELDDSALYLCASSSNLGEQYFGPGTRLTVT.

This clone was seen once. The genes are TRBV11-1 and TRBJ2-3; tentative D call: TRBD2 (5 bases). CDR1 is SGHAT and CDR2 is FQDESV in the germline V gene (reference sequence). V was trimmed by 5 bases and J by 2 bases, leaving 20 bases between them. The CDR3 contains 17 residues. CDR3 bases: TGTGCCAGCAGCGGGGTCGGGGAAGGTGGCCTCACAGATACGCAGTATTTT. Translating gives CASSGVGEGGLTDTQYF.

The chain couples TRBV18 to TRBJ2-3; 12 bases map to TRBD2. Germline V lookup: CDR1 KGHSH, CDR2 LQKENI. J lost 8 bases, V lost 2 bases, and 8 bases had no gene match. CDR3 size: 16 residues. The CDR3 region is CASSPSQLAGGGTQYF. In nucleotides, the CDR3 is TGTGCCAGCTCACCAAGTCAACTAGCGGGGGGAGGTACGCAGTATTTT.

Here the CDR3 reads CASSRPMGGPETQYF. In DNA form, the CDR3 reads TGTGCCAGCAGTCGCCCGATGGGGGGGCCAGAGACCCAGTACTTC. The chain carries TRBV25-1 and TRBJ2-5; perhaps TRBD2 as D (7 bases). Germline V gene data show CDR1 as MGHDK and CDR2 as SYGVNS. The CDR3 is 15 residues long. V was pared by 5 bases and J by 4 bases, with 17 bases between.

This clone was counted once. The CDR3 DNA reads as TGTGCCAGCAGTTTGCAGACAGGACGCTTGAGCGAGCAGTACTTC. Translating gives CASSLQTGRLSEQYF. The V gene is TRBV28, the J gene TRBJ2-7; tentative D call: TRBD1 (6 bases). The V end was cut by 3 bases, the J end by 6 bases, with 18 bases between. CDR1 and CDR2 from the germline V gene are MDHEN and SYDVKM. The CDR3 extends over 15 amino acids.

The rearrangement joins TRBV10-3 to TRBJ2-5; 10 bases fit TRBD1. V dropped 7 bases and J dropped 3; count of bases not matched to a gene: 5. Germline CDR1 is ENHRY and CDR2 is SYGVKD. This CDR3 has 14 residues. The CDR3 loop is CAIKTGGGEETQYF. The CDR3 nucleotides are TGTGCCATCAAGACAGGGGGCGGAGAAGAGACCCAGTACTTC.

V and J are TRBV11-2 and TRBJ1-1; D may be TRBD1 (5 bases). CDR1 SGHAT and CDR2 FQNNGV come from the germline V gene. V shed 5 bases and J shed 3 bases, with 13 bases lying between them. The CDR3 totals 14 residues. The CDR3 coding sequence is TGTGCCAGCAGCCTGGGGGGGGGAGACACTGAAGCTTTCTTT. Translation: CASSLGGGDTEAFF.

V usage is TRBV27 and J usage is TRBJ1-4; 7 positions agree with TRBD1. This CDR3 has 18 amino acids. Germline CDR1 and CDR2: MNHEY and SMNVEV (reference sequence). V trimming: 5 bases; J trimming: 3 bases; junction bases outside the gene matches: 15. The CDR3 coding sequence is TGTGCCAGCAGTATAAGGGGAGGGGGCAGGGTGGCTAATGAAAAACTGTTTTTT. Its translation: CASSIRGGGRVANEKLFF.

This clone was found a few times. The chain joins TRBV6-1 to TRBJ2-7; D is ambiguous. The CDR3 covers 15 residues. Germline values: CDR1 MNHNS, CDR2 SASEGT. The V gene lost 1 base and the J gene lost 0 bases, with 10 bases spanning the gap. The DNA of the CDR3 is TGTGCCAGCAGTGAAGGTGGTGCAAGCTCCTACGAGCAGTACTTC. Its protein product is CASSEGGASSYEQYF.

This sequence joins TRBV5-1 and TRBJ1-3, with D perhaps TRBD1 (6 bases). V lost 1 base, J lost 8 bases, and 19 bases lay in between. Germline values: CDR1 SGHRS, CDR2 YFSETQ. This CDR3 contains 16 residues. CDR3 coding DNA: TGCGCCAGCAGCTTGTTACCCAGGGGCGTTACTGACACCATATATTTT. Translating it yields CASSLLPRGVTDTIYF.

This chain links TRBV6-1 with TRBJ2-1; a weak D match, TRBD2 (5 bases). The V and J ends lost 4 bases and 12 bases respectively, with 10 bases between them. Germline V CDR1 and CDR2: MNHNS, SASEGT. This CDR3 is 11 amino acids long. The chain's CDR3 is CASSGAEGQFF. The CDR3, as DNA: TGTGCCAGCAGTGGTGCAGAGGGGCAGTTCTTC.

The chain is built from TRBV12-5 and TRBJ2-1; D unresolved. Trimming shortened V by 3 bases and J by 4 bases, and 1 base separated the two germline ends. This CDR3 region has 11 residues. CDR1 is LGHNT and CDR2 is FRNRAP in the germline V gene. DNA of the CDR3: TGTGCTAGTGGTTTATACAATGAGCAGTTCTTC. This encodes CASGLYNEQFF.